The clone carrying this T cell receptor (beta chain) was detected many times. Its antigen is as yet unknown. The data were taken from a study of regulatory T cells in long-lasting Graves disease. Study background: Antithyroid drug exposure in newly diagnosed Graves' patients had lasted under 3 months.

Whole-study findings and limits: TRBV28, TRBJ1-2 and TRBJ2-5 were segments that persistent disease favored.

Researchers made TCR beta libraries by using iRepertoire HTBI primers and running Arm-PCR on CDR3 regions. One entry per CDR3 protein results from TCRdb running MiXCR on the multiplex PCR reads. The data contain 580,000 or so distinct CDR3 sequences, approximately 16% of them singletons. Looked up from germline, CDR1 is SGHAT and CDR2 is FQNNGV. V gave up 1 base and J gave up 3 bases, with 19 bases separating them. The length of the CDR3 is 17 residues. Time point of the sample: newly diagnosed GD, antithyroid drugs for less than 3 months. The TCR library was made from RNA that had been extracted from PBMCs in TRIzol. Nine milliliters of peripheral blood went into EDTA tubes. The same specimen was also included in a second study, on T cells in Graves' hyperthyroidism and ophthalmopathy. That source reports: Newly diagnosed hyperthyroidism patients aged 18 to 65 years had disease lasting under 2 months.

The receptor comes from a man younger than 35 with Graves disease. This rearrangement joins TRBV11-2 to TRBJ2-7; the D gene is possibly TRBD1 (6 bases). Material: peripheral blood mononuclear cells (PBMCs), obtained at new diagnosis, from a patient treated with antithyroid drugs. CDR3 in amino acids: CASSLGRRDIPNYEQYF. As DNA, the CDR3 is TGTGCCAGCAGCTTAGGTCGTCGGGACATCCCTAACTACGAGCAGTACTTC.